The clone carrying this T cell receptor (beta chain) appeared many times. This sample is drawn from a study of T cells in Graves' hyperthyroidism and ophthalmopathy. The ends lost 6 bases at V and 7 bases at J; junction bases unmatched: 10. CDR3 size: 14 residues. CDR1 is MDHEN, CDR2 SYDVKM, per germline. The TCR beta CDR3 regions underwent amplification using RNA transcripts as the source. The HTBI set primed first-round TCR CDR3 RT-PCR. TCRdb called the multiplex PCR reads again in MiXCR, with one record for every CDR3 protein. The sample consists of about 400,000 distinct CDR3 sequences, 15% of them appearing once.

Material: blood. The chain has TRBV28 and TRBJ1-2; 8 bases fit TRBD1. The receptor's source is a woman aged 25 to 39 with Graves' hyperthyroidism. The CDR3 reads CASSTQGGGFGYTF. CDR3 DNA sequence: TGTGCCAGCAGCACACAGGGGGGTGGCTTTGGCTACACCTTC.